The 3 T cell receptor beta chains below all came from one sample that was sequenced in a study of control samples from healthy donors and cancer patients. Assay used: immunoSEQ multiplex PCR; TCRdb lists only in-frame clones, some missing. The sample records tens of thousands of clones, 70% to 85% being singletons. Sequenced material: PBMCs. These receptors came from a man in his 70s with lung cancer.

The chain couples TRBV7-2 to TRBJ2-7; 9 nucleotides align to TRBD1. Losses at the gene ends were 4 bases for V and 2 bases for J; bases not matched to a gene: 6. CDR3 length: 15 residues. The germline gives CDR1 SGHTA, CDR2 FQGNSA. The CDR3 loop is CASSSTGTGPYEQYF. The CDR3 DNA reads TGTGCCAGCAGCTCAACCGGGACAGGGCCCTACGAGCAGTACTTC. Full variable domain (outside the CDR3, taken from reference TRBV7-2 and TRBJ2-7): GAGVSQSPSNKVTEKGKDVELRCDPISGHTALYWYRQSLGQGLEFLIYFQGNSAPDKSGLPSDRFSAERTGGSVSTLTIQRTQQEDSAVYLCASSSTGTGPYEQYFGPGTRLTVT.

This chain joins TRBV7-8 and TRBJ2-7, with 7 nucleotides matching TRBD1. The junction had 5 bases not matched to a gene; V was cut back by 5 bases and J by 1 base. Per germline, CDR1 SGHVS and CDR2 FQNEAQ. The CDR3 sequence is 14 residues long. CDR3 in amino acids: CASSPKTGSYEQYF. The CDR3, as DNA: TGTGCCAGCAGCCCGAAGACAGGGTCCTACGAGCAGTACTTC. The full variable domain, with the rest looked up from reference TRBV7-8 and TRBJ2-7, is GAGVSQSPRYKVAKRGQDVALRCDPISGHVSLFWYQQALGQGPEFLTYFQNEAQLDKSGLPSDRFFAERPEGSVSTLKIQRTQQEDSAVYLCASSPKTGSYEQYFGPGTRLTVT.

The V and J genes are TRBV3-1 (or the pseudogene TRBV3-2) and TRBJ1-2; weak D call: TRBD1 (5 bases). CDR3 length: 13 residues. Germline V gene sequence: CDR1 LGHDT, CDR2 YNNKEL (reference sequence). The ends were cut back, 3 bases at V and 7 bases at J, with 12 bases in the middle. The CDR3 DNA is TGTGCCAGCAGCCAGTCTTCAAGGGGTGGCTACACCTTC. Residues: CASSQSSRGGYTF.